This TCR beta chain emerged from a study of T-cell reconstitution after alpha-beta-depleted transplantation in children. Only a few counts were recorded for this clonotype. This sample's TCRbeta library carried unique molecular identifier barcodes. MiXCR was run by TCRdb on the PCR reads, yielding one entry per CDR3 protein. The table has around 380,000 distinct CDR3 sequences, about a tenth seen once. The CDR3 sequence is 15 residues long. Trimming removed 3 bases from V and 5 bases from J, with 16 bases in between. Germline V gene sequence: CDR1 LNHNV, CDR2 YYDKDF (reference sequence). The specimen comprised PBMCs from the stem cell graft donor, sampled from the stem cell graft. This TCR was sampled from a human donor who donated a stem cell graft to a child with acute myeloid leukemia. The chain is built from TRBV15 and TRBJ2-5, with D maybe TRBD2 (7 bases). CDR3 in amino acids: CATSSHIGGRETQYF. CDR3 in DNA: TGTGCCACCAGCAGCCACATCGGGGGGCGGGAGACCCAGTACTTC. The full variable domain, in which reference TRBV15 and TRBJ2-5 provide the parts outside the CDR3, is DAMVIQNPRYQVTQFGKPVTLSCSQTLNHNVMYWYQQKSSQAPKLLFHYYDKDFNNEADTPDNFQSRRPNTSFCFLDIRSPGLGDTAMYLCATSSHIGGRETQYFGPGTRLLVL.